What follows is one T cell receptor beta chain and its context. This specimen belongs to a study of blood T cell repertoires in COVID-19. Trimming took 6 bases from V and 8 from J, leaving 22 bases between them. CDR1 MNHEY and CDR2 SVGAGI come from the germline V gene. The CDR3 totals 15 residues. This table comes from immunoSEQ multiplex PCR, and its TCRdb copy is limited to in-frame clones, with some not included. The sample has about 320,000 clones; roughly 90% are singletons. This TCR derives from a woman in her 30s who had been exposed to COVID-19. This chain connects TRBV6-5 to TRBJ1-2, with D possibly being TRBD1 (5 bases). The sequenced material came from PBMCs or T cells enriched from blood (not recorded which). CDR3: CASRGGDSPFRGYTF. CDR3 in DNA: TGTGCCAGCAGGGGGGGGGATAGCCCTTTTCGGGGCTACACCTTC.